This paragraph reports one T cell receptor beta chain. Its antigen is not yet known. Base qualities are not recorded, but no much larger clone differs from it by a single base. Participants in the prospective study were enrolled through a virtual design, were aged roughly 18 to 100 years, and lived in 20 to 30 United States geographic areas. In the prospective study, participants were assigned to cohorts based on the clinical history participants reported in a screening survey and a study questionnaire. Recovered participants in ImmuneRACE Cohort 3 were defined by two consecutive negative NP/OP PCR tests, clearance by a healthcare professional, or resolution of symptoms. In the prospective study, mobile phlebotomists collected whole blood, serum and a nasopharyngeal or oropharyngeal swab from each participant. Additional blood draws and questionnaires over an approximately 2-month period could optionally be provided by prospective study participants. Before DNA extraction, blood samples from the prospective study were shipped at room temperature or frozen.

These data come from a study of blood T cell repertoires in COVID-19 (dated by TCRdb to 2019 to 2021). The study in broad terms: Samples covering the acute and convalescent phases of COVID-19 were provided by collaborators in the United States, Italy and Spain. The material from the prospective study consisted of cDNA or gDNA derived from T cells, B-cell-depleted T cells, or PBMCs. Subjects who had been exposed to COVID-19, were actively infected with it, or had recovered from it provided the deeply sampled blood TCRbeta repertoires that made up the dataset. A freely available public database, intended as a resource for researchers studying the immune response to SARS-CoV-2, is where the repertoires were released. The samples were drawn from the first 160 participants of the ongoing ImmuneRACE study and from 950 to 1,500 subjects provided by 6 global collaborators. The sample metadata nearly always contained a de-identified subject ID, COVID-19 status, age in years and sex. HLA class I and class II types, where available, came from metadata supplied by the sample provider rather than from assay-based typing. The full study reports these points: Clinical and demographic metadata were provided uncurated, with the amount varying by source and participant.

TCRbeta CDR3 regions were amplified from genomic DNA by means of the immunoSEQ Assay, a bias-controlled multiplex PCR. The original pipeline was this. Within the assay, amplification of reference gene primers was used to estimate how many nucleated cells each sample contained. To quantify the absolute abundance of each unique TCRbeta CDR3 rearrangement, sequence reads were collapsed and filtered. For each sample, productive Simpson clonality was calculated by taking the square root of Simpson's diversity index across productive rearrangements. TCRdb took over this immuneACCESS table, retaining in-frame rearrangements with V and J assigned. Such tables are incomplete; in checked studies, under half of the missing clones stem from an unresolved V gene, and the remainder is unexplained. For V, J and clone size, that table is used; D and trimming come from the DNA. The sample table shows fewer than 350,000 clones, and roughly nine tenths are seen once. The ten top clones hold about 5.7% of the sample.

Sequenced: PBMCs or T cells enriched from blood (not recorded which). This clonotype was sampled from a woman aged 40 to 49 who had recovered from COVID-19.

The DNA sequence follows: TGTGCCAGCAGCTTCGCCGGGACAGGGGGCGGGCAGCCCCAGCATTTT. Translated, it reads CASSFAGTGGGQPQHF. This chain is built from TRBV7-2 and TRBJ1-5; TRBD1 lines up with 12 middle nucleotides. Relative to germline, V is missing 3 bases and J is missing 7 bases, with 7 bases of the junction outside any gene match. From cysteine to phenylalanine, the CDR3 is 16 amino acids long. Only the CDR3 DNA stays, 48 bases, in frame from base 1. Looking up the germline V gene yields CDR1 SGHTA and CDR2 FQGNSA.